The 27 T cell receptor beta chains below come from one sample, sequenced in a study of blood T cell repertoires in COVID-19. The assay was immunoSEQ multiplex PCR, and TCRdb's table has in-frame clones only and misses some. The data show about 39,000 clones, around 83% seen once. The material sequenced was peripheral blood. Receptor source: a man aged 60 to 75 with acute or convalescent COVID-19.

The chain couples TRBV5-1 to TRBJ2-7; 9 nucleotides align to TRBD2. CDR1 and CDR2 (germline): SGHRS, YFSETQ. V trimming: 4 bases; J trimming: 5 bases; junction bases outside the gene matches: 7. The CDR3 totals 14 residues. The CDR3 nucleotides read TGCGCCAGCAGCGTACTAGCGGGTGGAAACGAGCAGTACTTC. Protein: CASSVLAGGNEQYF.

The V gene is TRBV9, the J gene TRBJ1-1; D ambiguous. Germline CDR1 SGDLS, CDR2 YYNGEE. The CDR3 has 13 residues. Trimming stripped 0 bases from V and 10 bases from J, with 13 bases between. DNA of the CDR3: TGTGCCAGCAGCGTAGCCACCACGGGGTTAGCTTTCTTT. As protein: CASSVATTGLAFF.

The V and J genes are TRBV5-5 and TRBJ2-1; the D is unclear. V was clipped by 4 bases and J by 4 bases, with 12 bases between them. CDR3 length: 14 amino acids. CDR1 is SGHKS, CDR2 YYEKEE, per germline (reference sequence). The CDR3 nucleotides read TGTGCCAGCAGCCCCTATGCCCTGTACAATGAGCAGTTCTTC. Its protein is CASSPYALYNEQFF.

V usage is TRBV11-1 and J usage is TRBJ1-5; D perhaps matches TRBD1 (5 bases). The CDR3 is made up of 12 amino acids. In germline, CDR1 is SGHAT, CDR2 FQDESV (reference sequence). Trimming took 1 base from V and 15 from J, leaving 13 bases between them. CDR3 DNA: TGTGCCAGCAGCTTAGGCGGGGGGGTCGGGCATTTT. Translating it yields CASSLGGGVGHF.

DNA of the CDR3: TGTGCCAGTAGCGCTCTAGCGGGAGTTAACAATGAGCAGTTCTTC. As protein: CASSALAGVNNEQFF. This chain connects TRBV19 to TRBJ2-1, with 10 bases lining up with TRBD2. V shed 6 bases and J 5 bases; nucleotides not matched to a gene: 7. The CDR3 extends over 15 amino acids. From germline, CDR1 is LNHDA and CDR2 SQIVND (reference sequence).

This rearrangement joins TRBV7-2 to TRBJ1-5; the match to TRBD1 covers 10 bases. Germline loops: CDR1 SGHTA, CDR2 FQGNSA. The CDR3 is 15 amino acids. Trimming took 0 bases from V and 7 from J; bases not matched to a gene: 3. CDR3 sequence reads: CASSLAGQGIQPQHF. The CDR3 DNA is TGTGCCAGCAGCTTAGCGGGACAGGGGATACAGCCCCAGCATTTT.

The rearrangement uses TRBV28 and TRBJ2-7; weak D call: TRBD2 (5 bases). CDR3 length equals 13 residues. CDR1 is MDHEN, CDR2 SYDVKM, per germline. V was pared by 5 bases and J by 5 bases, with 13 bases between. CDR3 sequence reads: CASSRGGPHEQYF. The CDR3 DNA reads TGTGCCAGCAGTAGAGGAGGTCCCCACGAGCAGTACTTC.

Here the CDR3 reads CASSGDSPIHTDTQYF. Here the CDR3 DNA reads TGTGCCAGCAGTGGGGACAGCCCAATCCACACAGATACGCAGTATTTT. The chain is built from TRBV2 and TRBJ2-3, with 7 nucleotides matching TRBD1. Germline-derived CDR1 and CDR2 are SNHLY and FYNNEI. V lost 4 bases and J lost 2; bases outside the gene matches: 9. The length of the CDR3 is 16 residues. The full variable domain, in which reference TRBV2 and TRBJ2-3 provide the parts outside the CDR3, is EPEVTQTPSHQVTQMGQEVILRCVPISNHLYFYWYRQILGQKVEFLVSFYNNEISEKSEIFDDQFSVERPDGSNFTLKIRSTKLEDSAMYFCASSGDSPIHTDTQYFGPGTRLTVL.

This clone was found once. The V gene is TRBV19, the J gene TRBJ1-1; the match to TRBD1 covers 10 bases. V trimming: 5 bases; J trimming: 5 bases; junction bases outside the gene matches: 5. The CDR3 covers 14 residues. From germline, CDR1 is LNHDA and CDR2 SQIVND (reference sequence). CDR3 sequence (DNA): TGTGCCAGTAGTTTGGGACAGGGGAGGACTGAAGCTTTCTTT. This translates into CASSLGQGRTEAFF.

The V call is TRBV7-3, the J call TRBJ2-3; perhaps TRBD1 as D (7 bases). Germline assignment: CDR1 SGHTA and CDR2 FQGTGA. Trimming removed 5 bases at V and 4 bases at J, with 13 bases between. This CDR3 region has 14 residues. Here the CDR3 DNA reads TGTGCCAGCAGCCCCAGGGGGGTTGCAGATACGCAGTATTTT. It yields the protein CASSPRGVADTQYF.

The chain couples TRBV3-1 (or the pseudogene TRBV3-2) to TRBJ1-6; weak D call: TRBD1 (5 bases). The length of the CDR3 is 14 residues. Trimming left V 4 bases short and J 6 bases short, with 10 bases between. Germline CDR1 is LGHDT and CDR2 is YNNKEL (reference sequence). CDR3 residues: CASSLRETNSPLHF. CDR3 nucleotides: TGTGCCAGCAGCCTCAGGGAAACTAATTCACCCCTCCACTTT.

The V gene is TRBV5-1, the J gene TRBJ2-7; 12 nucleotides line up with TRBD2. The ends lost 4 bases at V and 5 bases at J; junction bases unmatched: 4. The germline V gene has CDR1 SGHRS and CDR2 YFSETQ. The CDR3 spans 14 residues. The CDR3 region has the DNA TGCGCCAGCAGCCCACGACTAGCGGGAGACGAGCAGTACTTC. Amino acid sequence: CASSPRLAGDEQYF.

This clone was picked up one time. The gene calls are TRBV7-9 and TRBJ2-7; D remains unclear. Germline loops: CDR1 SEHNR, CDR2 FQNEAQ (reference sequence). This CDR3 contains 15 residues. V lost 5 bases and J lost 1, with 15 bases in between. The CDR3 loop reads CASSPVAGDSYEQYF. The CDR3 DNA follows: TGTGCCAGCAGCCCGGTCGCAGGCGATTCCTACGAGCAGTACTTC. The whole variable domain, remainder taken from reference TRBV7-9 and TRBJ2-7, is DTGVSQNPRHKITKRGQNVTFRCDPISEHNRLYWYRQTLGQGPEFLTYFQNEAQLEKSRLLSDRFSAERPKGSFSTLEIQRTEQGDSAMYLCASSPVAGDSYEQYFGPGTRLTVT.

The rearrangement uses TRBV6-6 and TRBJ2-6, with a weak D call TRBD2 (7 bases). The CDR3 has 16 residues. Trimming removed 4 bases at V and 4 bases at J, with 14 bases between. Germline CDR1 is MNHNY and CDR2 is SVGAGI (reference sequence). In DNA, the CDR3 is TGTGCCAGCAGTTCACAGGGAGCGGGAGGGGCCAACGTCCTGACTTTC. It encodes CASSSQGAGGANVLTF.

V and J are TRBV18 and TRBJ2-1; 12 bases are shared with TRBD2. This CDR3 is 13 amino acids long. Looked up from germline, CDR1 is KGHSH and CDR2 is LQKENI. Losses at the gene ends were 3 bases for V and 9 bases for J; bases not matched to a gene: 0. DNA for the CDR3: TGTGCCAGCTCACCGGGACTAGCGGGTGAGCAGTTCTTC. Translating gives CASSPGLAGEQFF. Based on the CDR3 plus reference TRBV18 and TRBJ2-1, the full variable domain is NAGVMQNPRHLVRRRGQEARLRCSPMKGHSHVYWYRQLPEEGLKFMVYLQKENIIDESGMPKERFSAEFPKEGPSILRIQQVVRGDSAAYFCASSPGLAGEQFFGPGTRLTVL.

The DNA for the CDR3 is TGTGCCAGCAGCTTAGCCGGGGAGGCGGCCTACGAGCAGTACTTC. It is translated as CASSLAGEAAYEQYF. The chain links TRBV7-2 to TRBJ2-7; D may be TRBD2 (6 bases). The CDR3 totals 15 residues. Germline V gene data show CDR1 as SGHTA and CDR2 as FQGNSA. Deletions cut 0 bases from V and 2 bases from J, with 11 bases between.

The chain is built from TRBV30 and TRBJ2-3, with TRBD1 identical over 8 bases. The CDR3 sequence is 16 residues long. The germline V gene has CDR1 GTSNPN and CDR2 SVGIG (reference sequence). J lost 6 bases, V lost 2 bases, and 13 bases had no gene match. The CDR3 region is CAWSRLGQGKVDTQYF. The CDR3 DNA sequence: TGTGCCTGGAGTCGTTTAGGACAGGGAAAGGTGGATACGCAGTATTTT.

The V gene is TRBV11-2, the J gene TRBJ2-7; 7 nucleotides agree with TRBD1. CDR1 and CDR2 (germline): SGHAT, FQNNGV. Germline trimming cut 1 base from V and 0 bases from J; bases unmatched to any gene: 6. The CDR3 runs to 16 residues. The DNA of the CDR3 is TGTGCCAGCAGCTTAGGCCCGACAGGGAGCTCCTACGAGCAGTACTTC. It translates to CASSLGPTGSSYEQYF.

The CDR3 bases are TGCGCCAGCAGCTCAACAGGTTCCGACACTGAAGCTTTCTTT. Amino acids: CASSSTGSDTEAFF. J is TRBJ1-1 and V is TRBV5-1, with D possibly TRBD1 on 5 matching bases. Trimming shortened V by 3 bases and J by 3 bases, and 12 bases separated the two germline ends. The CDR3 totals 14 residues. The germline V gene has CDR1 SGHRS and CDR2 YFSETQ. The full variable domain, rest sourced from reference TRBV5-1 and TRBJ1-1, is KAGVTQTPRYLIKTRGQQVTLSCSPISGHRSVSWYQQTPGQGLQFLFEYFSETQRNKGNFPGRFSGRQFSNSRSEMNVSTLELGDSALYLCASSSTGSDTEAFFGQGTRLTVV.

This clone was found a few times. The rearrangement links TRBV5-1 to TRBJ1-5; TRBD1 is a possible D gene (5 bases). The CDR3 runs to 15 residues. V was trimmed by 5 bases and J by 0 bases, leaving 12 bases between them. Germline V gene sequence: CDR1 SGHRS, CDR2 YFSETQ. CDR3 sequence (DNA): TGCGCCAGCAGTCTCACGGGGGATAGCAATCAGCCCCAGCATTTT. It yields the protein CASSLTGDSNQPQHF.

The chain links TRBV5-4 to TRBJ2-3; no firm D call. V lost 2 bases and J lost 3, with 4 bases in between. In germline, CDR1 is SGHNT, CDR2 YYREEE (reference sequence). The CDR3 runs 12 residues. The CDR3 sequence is CASSFITDTQYF. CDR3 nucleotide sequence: TGTGCCAGCAGCTTTATTACAGATACGCAGTATTTT. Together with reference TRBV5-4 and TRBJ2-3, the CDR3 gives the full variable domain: ETGVTQSPTHLIKTRGQQVTLRCSSQSGHNTVSWYQQALGQGPQFIFQYYREEENGRGNFPPRFSGLQFPNYSSELNVNALELDDSALYLCASSFITDTQYFGPGTRLTVL.

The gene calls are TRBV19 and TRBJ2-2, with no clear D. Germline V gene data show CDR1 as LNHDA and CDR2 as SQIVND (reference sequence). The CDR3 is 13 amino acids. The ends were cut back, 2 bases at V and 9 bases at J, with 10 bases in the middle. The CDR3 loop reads CASSIQFSRELFF. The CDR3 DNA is TGTGCCAGTAGTATACAATTTAGCCGGGAGCTGTTTTTT.

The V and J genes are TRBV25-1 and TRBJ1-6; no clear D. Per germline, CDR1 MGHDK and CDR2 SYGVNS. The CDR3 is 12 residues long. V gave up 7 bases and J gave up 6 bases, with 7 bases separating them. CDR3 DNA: TGTGCCAGCAAAGGAGCTAATTCACCCCTCCACTTT. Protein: CASKGANSPLHF.

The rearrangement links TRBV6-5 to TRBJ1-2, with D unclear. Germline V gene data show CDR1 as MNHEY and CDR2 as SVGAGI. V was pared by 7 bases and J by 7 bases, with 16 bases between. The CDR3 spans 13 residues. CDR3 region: CASTPGLIGGYTF. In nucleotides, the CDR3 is TGTGCCAGCACGCCAGGCCTAATAGGTGGCTACACCTTC.

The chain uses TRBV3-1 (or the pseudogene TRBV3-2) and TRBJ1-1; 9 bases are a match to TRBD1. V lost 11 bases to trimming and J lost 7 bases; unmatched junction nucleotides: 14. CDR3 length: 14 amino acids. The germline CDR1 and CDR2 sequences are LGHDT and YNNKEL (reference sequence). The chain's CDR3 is CAVTAGTGIDEAFF. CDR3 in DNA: TGTGCCGTAACGGCCGGGACAGGGATCGATGAAGCTTTCTTT.

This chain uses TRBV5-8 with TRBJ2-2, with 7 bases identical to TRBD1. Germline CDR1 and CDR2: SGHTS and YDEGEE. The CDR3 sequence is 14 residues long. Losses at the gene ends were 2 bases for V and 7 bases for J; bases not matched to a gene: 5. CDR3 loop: CASSFGTVNGELFF. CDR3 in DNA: TGTGCCAGCAGCTTCGGGACAGTAAACGGGGAGCTGTTTTTT.

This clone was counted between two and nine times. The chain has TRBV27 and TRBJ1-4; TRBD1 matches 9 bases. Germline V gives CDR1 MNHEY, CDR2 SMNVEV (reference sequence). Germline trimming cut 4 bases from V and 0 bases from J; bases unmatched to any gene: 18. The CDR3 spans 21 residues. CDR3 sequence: CASSSGPGQGQSIPTNEKLFF. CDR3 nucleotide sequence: TGTGCCAGCAGTTCGGGACCGGGACAGGGTCAATCAATTCCAACTAATGAAAAACTGTTTTTT.